The sample holds one count of the clone carrying this TCR beta chain. What it recognizes is unknown. The record originates from a study of OX40 agonist ivuxolimab in advanced cancers. Study overall: Patients received ivuxolimab, an intravenous treatment, every 2 weeks at 0.01 to 10 mg/kg.

CDR1 is LGHNT, CDR2 FRNRAP, per germline. The CDR3 runs to 17 residues. V lost 6 bases to trimming and J lost 5 bases, with 22 bases between them. People who had autoimmune disease history or systemic immunosuppression were excluded. Assay used: immunoSEQ multiplex PCR; TCRdb lists only in-frame clones, some missing. The sample contains roughly 41,000 clones, over 65% of which appear only once. Study conclusions and caveats: Antigen specificity was not determined for the expanded peripheral T cells. The study found that CD8+ T cells averaged more expanded clones than CD4+.

The chain couples TRBV12-5 to TRBJ2-2; perhaps D is TRBD1 or TRBD2 (5 bases each). Here the sequenced sample was CD4+ or CD8+ T cells sorted from blood, taken in a trial of the OX40 agonist ivuxolimab. This receptor was identified in an adult with an advanced solid tumor such as melanoma, head and neck, liver or kidney cancer. The CDR3 is CASGPRGVNGGTGELFF. In DNA form, the CDR3 reads TGTGCTAGTGGGCCTAGAGGCGTAAATGGGGGTACCGGGGAGCTGTTTTTT. Complete variable domain (other parts from reference TRBV12-5 and TRBJ2-2): DARVTQTPRHKVTEMGQEVTMRCQPILGHNTVFWYRQTMMQGLELLAYFRNRAPLDDSGMPKDRFSAEMPDATLATLKIQPSEPRDSAVYFCASGPRGVNGGTGELFFGEGSRLTVL.